Sequencing of this TCR beta chain was carried out in a study of shared clonotypes between healthy human individuals (dated by TCRdb to about 2020). Regarding the research as a whole: The cohort comprised two women and three men aged 18 to 49 years. For each donor, CD4 naive and CD4 memory were each given three plates, CD8 naive was given two plates, and CD8 memory was given one plate. To estimate repertoire size and how much clonotypes are shared between individuals, the study performed deep sequencing of blood TCR repertoires from roughly five healthy adults. To increase sequencing depth and limit assay-specific biases, different laboratories used diverse techniques to prepare libraries and sequence TCR repertoires. Leukapheresis yielded between about 0.9 and 9 billion PBMCs per donor. The research as a whole found: When several donors were compared, the shared fraction of clonotypes was about 5% for naive CD4, over 3% for naive CD8, 2.3% for memory CD4, and roughly 0.4% for memory CD8. Sampling was restricted to blood, and TCR repertoires in tissues likely differ from the TCR repertoires found in blood. Naive subsets generally had larger estimated clonotype richness than memory subsets. Pairwise subsampling indicated that sequencing depth was expected to affect the degree of clonotype sharing among donors. Because the study included only a small number of donors, the genetic and exposure-history diversity represented was limited. Even with the large sequencing depth, rarefaction of the sorted-subset datasets indicated that sequencing was incomplete. Compared with non-shared clonotypes, the clonotypes found in all four sorted-subset donors had higher generation probabilities.

V is shortened by 6 bases, J by 2 bases, and the region joining them spans 12 bases. The germline V gene gives CDR1 as MDHEN and CDR2 as SYDVKM. From its cysteine to its phenylalanine, the CDR3 spans 14 amino acids. The sequence is cut down to CDR3 DNA, 42 bases in frame from base 1. Using the deep immunoSEQ assay, multiplex PCR amplified TCR CDR3 regions from genomic DNA. For each cell subset, the extracted genomic DNA was distributed evenly across all wells of several immunoSEQ 96-well plates, and each plate served as one replicate. For sorted subsets, 200 to 250 ng genomic DNA, equal to 30,000 or so T cell genomes, was loaded into each replicate PCR. The purified libraries were quantified using a Qubit 3.0 fluorometer, sized with a Bioanalyzer 2100, and then quantified again using the KAPA Library Quantification kit. A separate single-read 150-cycle Illumina NextSeq 550 flow cell was used to sequence each immunoSEQ 96-well plate. In the original analysis: Because the immunoSEQ output held only junctional sequences and lacked quality scores, the filtering could not match the filtering applied to full-length reads. Sequences were annotated with PyIR, a Python wrapper for IgBLAST v1.9, and V/J genes and CDR3 were assigned using IMGT germline references. Any read was removed if the V/J assignment was weak (E-value above 1e-6), the CDR3 was missing, or the read contained stop codons, out-of-frame junctions, or ambiguous translated residues. V3J clonotypes were defined as sequences sharing the same inferred V gene, J gene, and CDR3 amino acid sequence. The percentage overlap between two repertoires was calculated by dividing the number of shared unique clonotypes by the size of the smaller repertoire. Three approaches were used to assess repertoire richness: RTK rarefaction, the Chao1 estimator, and Recon v2.1 estimates of unobserved clonotypes. Generation probabilities for all TCRbeta clonotypes obtained by the gDNA method from a handful of donors were computed using OLGA. Here the immuneACCESS table is served through TCRdb, limited to in-frame sequences with V and J called. Missing clones are a known gap in these copies; in checked studies unresolved V genes cover under half, and the rest lacks a known reason. V, J and clone size reflect that table, while D and trimming were determined from the DNA. Recorded for this sample are around 2.5 million clones; 90% to 95% of them occurred a single time. Of the sample, approximately 0.36% is held by the ten largest clones.

The donors were healthy, HIV-negative adults who had no recently reported acute infections or vaccinations. All donors were Caucasian adults living in Nashville, Tennessee, USA. CD4+ T cells were enriched through magnetic negative selection, after which naive cells were positively selected on CD45RA and the remaining negative fraction served as the memory subset. After blood collection by leukapheresis, PBMCs were isolated using Ficoll-Histopaque density gradient centrifugation and then cryopreserved in the vapor phase of liquid nitrogen. Analytical flow cytometry was used to check the purity and quantity of every magnetically sorted T cell population. Each sorted fraction had its genomic DNA isolated and then quantified by UV absorbance on a Nanodrop 2000c. This clone has a single count. Its antigen has not been determined. Base qualities are missing; no much larger clone stands one base away.

The sample was naive CD4+ T cells from PBMCs. Taken with the paper, the label for cell subset or site translates to: CD45RA+ positively selected. The chain joins TRBV28 to TRBJ2-3; TRBD1 is a possible D gene, resting on 5 matching bases. The clonotype comes from a man between 18 and 29 years old in good health. Some clones in this sample may be carry-over from other donors' samples. The CDR3 protein is CASSPDSFTDTQYF. DNA sequence: TGTGCCAGCAGCCCCGACAGTTTCACAGATACGCAGTATTTT.